This TCR beta chain is from a study of blood T cell repertoires in COVID-19. Study-wide context: Whether acute or convalescent, the COVID-19 samples came from the United States, Italy and Spain. From T cells, B-cell-depleted T cells, or PBMCs came the material, which was cDNA or gDNA.

There are 17 residues in the CDR3. Germline values: CDR1 SGHTA, CDR2 FQGNSA. V gave up 5 bases and J gave up 4 bases; unmatched junction bases: 11. Original processing notes: Cell counts per sample came from amplifying reference gene primers. Profiling relied on immunoSEQ multiplex PCR, and the TCRdb table lists in-frame clones only, not all of them. The V and J calls and clone size are taken from that table; D and trimming were inferred from the DNA. The repertoire includes around 450,000 clones, roughly 91% of them detected once, and roughly 4% sits in the top ten. The receptor was derived from a woman aged 25 to 39 with acute or convalescent COVID-19. The rearrangement joins TRBV7-2 to TRBJ1-2, with 12 positions matching TRBD1. The specimen sequenced was peripheral blood. The CDR3 here is CASSHGTGGEAAYGYTF. The DNA of the CDR3 is TGTGCCAGCAGCCACGGGACAGGGGGCGAAGCTGCCTATGGCTACACCTTC. The variable domain in full, completed from reference TRBV7-2 and TRBJ1-2, reads GAGVSQSPSNKVTEKGKDVELRCDPISGHTALYWYRQSLGQGLEFLIYFQGNSAPDKSGLPSDRFSAERTGGSVSTLTIQRTQQEDSAVYLCASSHGTGGEAAYGYTFGSGTRLTVV.